The T cell receptor (beta chain) described here comes from a study of blood T cell repertoires in COVID-19 (TCRdb year 2020). Turning to the overall study: Collaborator samples came from the United States, Italy and Spain and covered acute and convalescent phases of COVID-19. Sample metadata almost always included a de-identified subject ID, COVID-19 status, age in years and sex. The repertoires were released in a freely available public database meant as a resource for research on the immune response to SARS-CoV-2. Where available, HLA class I and class II types were taken from metadata supplied by the sample provider and were not determined by assay-based typing. The samples were drawn from two sources: the first 160 participants of the ongoing ImmuneRACE study, and 1,000 to 1,500 subjects contributed by 6 global collaborators. The material from the prospective study consisted of cDNA or gDNA derived from T cells, B-cell-depleted T cells, or PBMCs. Deeply sampled blood TCRbeta repertoires from subjects exposed to, actively infected with, or recovered from COVID-19 were included in the dataset. Broader findings and caveats from the paper: Clinical and demographic metadata were provided uncurated, with the amount varying by source and participant.

A remark on this clone: The antigen this receptor binds is unknown. Base quality data are lacking; no much larger clone is found one base away.

TCRbeta CDR3 regions were amplified from genomic DNA using the immunoSEQ Assay, a bias-controlled multiplex PCR. On the study's bioinformatics: Within the assay, amplification of reference gene primers was used to estimate how many nucleated cells each sample contained. Sequence reads were collapsed and filtered to measure the absolute abundance of every unique TCRbeta CDR3 rearrangement. For each sample, productive Simpson clonality was calculated by taking the square root of Simpson's diversity index across productive rearrangements. Not all clones reach the TCRdb copy of this immuneACCESS table, which keeps in-frame sequences only. Checked studies attribute under half of the gap to unresolved V genes and leave the rest unexplained. V and J calls and clone size are as listed in that table; D and trimming were resolved from the DNA. Present in this sample are some 120,000 clones, around three quarters of which were seen just once. 10% to 14% of the sample comes from the top ten.

Each collaborating institution followed its own protocols to collect whole blood in K2EDTA tubes. For TCRbeta analysis, collaborators shipped samples in one of three forms: frozen whole blood, isolated PBMCs, or DNA extracted from either of those sample types. The germline V gene gives CDR1 as MNHEY and CDR2 as SVGAGI. V is reduced by 0 bases and J by 5 bases, leaving a spacing of 13 bases between them. The cysteine opens and the phenylalanine closes a CDR3 of 16 amino acids. Left in the record is the CDR3 DNA by itself, 48 bases read in frame from the first base. Material for sequencing was peripheral blood. This chain joins TRBV6-5 to TRBJ2-2, and the D gene may be TRBD2, 6 bases matching. The TCR was taken from a human donor in a cohort sampled during active COVID-19. The DNA sequence is given as TGTGCCAGCAGTTACTCGTTACAGGCGGGAACCGGGGAGCTGTTTTTT. This codes for CASSYSLQAGTGELFF.